Detailed here is one T cell receptor beta chain. The data were taken from a study of blood T cell repertoires in COVID-19. Study at large: Acute and convalescent COVID-19 samples came from the United States, Italy and Spain. The cDNA or gDNA used as material had been derived from T cells, B-cell-depleted T cells, or PBMCs.

In the authors' workflow: Amplification from reference gene primers served as the basis for estimated nucleated cell counts. Clones were sequenced by immunoSEQ multiplex PCR, and TCRdb holds only the in-frame ones, with some missing. That table gives V, J and clone size, and the DNA gave D and trimming. There are 140,000 to 150,000 clones in the sample; roughly 89% occur only once, and 8% to 9% lies in the top ten. The CDR3 has 13 amino acids. Germline loops: CDR1 MNHEY, CDR2 SMNVEV (reference sequence). With 3 bases removed from V and 6 bases from J, the gap between germline ends came to 11 bases. This rearrangement joins TRBV27 to TRBJ1-2; D not resolved. The TCR originated in a woman in her fifties or sixties with active or convalescent COVID-19. The sequenced sample was peripheral blood. The CDR3 loop reads CASSFRVSDGYTF. CDR3 DNA: TGTGCCAGCAGTTTTCGGGTGTCGGATGGCTACACCTTC.